This paragraph covers one TCR beta chain sequence. Just one base apart from a much larger clone, this may be a read error. The CDR3 does not close with the conserved phenylalanine or tryptophan, likely indicating a read error. Via MiXCR, TCRdb re-called the multiplex PCR reads, giving one row per CDR3 protein. Of approximately 130,000 distinct CDR3 sequences listed, approximately 22% are singletons. These data originate in a study of breast tumors, draining lymph nodes, adjacent tissues. The lymph nodes were axillary draining lymph nodes from breast cancer patients. With V trimmed by 4 bases and J by 0 bases, 4 bases remained unmatched. This CDR3 region has 16 residues. Per the germline V gene, CDR1 is SGHKS and CDR2 is YYEKEE (reference sequence).

V usage is TRBV5-5 and J usage is TRBJ2-5, with 12 positions matching TRBD2. This sequence was found in a female donor with breast cancer. Some clones in this sample may be carry-over from other donors' samples. The sequenced sample consisted of axillary lymph node tissue. For the CDR3, the DNA is TGTGCCAGCAGCCACCGACTAGCGGGGGACCAAGAGACCCAGTACCTC. This codes for CASSHRLAGDQETQYL.